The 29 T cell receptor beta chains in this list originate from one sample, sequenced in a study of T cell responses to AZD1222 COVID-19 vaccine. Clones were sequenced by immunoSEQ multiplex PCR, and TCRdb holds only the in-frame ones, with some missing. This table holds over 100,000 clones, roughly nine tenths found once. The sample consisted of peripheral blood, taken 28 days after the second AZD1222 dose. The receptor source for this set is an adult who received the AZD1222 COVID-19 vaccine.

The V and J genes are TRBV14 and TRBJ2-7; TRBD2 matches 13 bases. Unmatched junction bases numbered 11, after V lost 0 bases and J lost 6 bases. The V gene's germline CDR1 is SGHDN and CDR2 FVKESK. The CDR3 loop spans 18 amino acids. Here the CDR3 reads CASSQDWRLAGGKVEQYF. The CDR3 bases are TGTGCCAGCAGCCAAGATTGGAGACTAGCGGGGGGTAAGGTCGAGCAGTACTTC.

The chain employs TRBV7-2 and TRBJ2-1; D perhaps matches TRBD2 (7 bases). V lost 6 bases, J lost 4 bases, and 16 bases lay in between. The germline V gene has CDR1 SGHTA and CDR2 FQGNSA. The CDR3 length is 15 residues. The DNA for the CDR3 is TGTGCCAGCAGTCCTAGAGGGGGGGGTTACAATGAGCAGTTCTTC. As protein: CASSPRGGGYNEQFF.

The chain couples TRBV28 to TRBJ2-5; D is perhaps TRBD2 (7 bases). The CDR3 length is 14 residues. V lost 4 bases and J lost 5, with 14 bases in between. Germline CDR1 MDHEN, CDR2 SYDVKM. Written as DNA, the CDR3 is TGTGCCAGCAGTTCTGGGGGGGCGCTGGAGACCCAGTACTTC. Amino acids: CASSSGGALETQYF.

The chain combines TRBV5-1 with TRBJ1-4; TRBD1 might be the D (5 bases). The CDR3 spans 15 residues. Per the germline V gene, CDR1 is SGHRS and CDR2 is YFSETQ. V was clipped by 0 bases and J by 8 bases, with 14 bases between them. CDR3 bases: TGCGCCAGCAGCTTGGTGAGACAGCCGGGGGAAAAACTGTTTTTT. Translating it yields CASSLVRQPGEKLFF.

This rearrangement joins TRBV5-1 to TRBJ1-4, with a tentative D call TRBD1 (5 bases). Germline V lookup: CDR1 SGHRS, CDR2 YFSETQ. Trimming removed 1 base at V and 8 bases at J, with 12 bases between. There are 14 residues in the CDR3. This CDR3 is CASSLRQGGEKLFF. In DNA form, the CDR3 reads TGCGCCAGCAGCTTGCGTCAGGGAGGCGAAAAACTGTTTTTT.

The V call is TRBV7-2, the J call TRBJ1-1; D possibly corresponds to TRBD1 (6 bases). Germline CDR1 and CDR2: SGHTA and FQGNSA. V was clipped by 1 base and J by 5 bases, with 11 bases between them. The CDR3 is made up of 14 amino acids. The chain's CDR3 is CASSLDRDMTEAFF. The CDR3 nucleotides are TGTGCCAGCAGCTTAGACAGGGATATGACTGAAGCTTTCTTT.

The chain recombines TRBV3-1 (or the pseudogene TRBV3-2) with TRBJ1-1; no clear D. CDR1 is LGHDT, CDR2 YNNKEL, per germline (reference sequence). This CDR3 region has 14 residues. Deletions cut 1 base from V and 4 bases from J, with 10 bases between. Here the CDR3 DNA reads TGTGCCAGCAGCCAAGGGAGGCGGGCCACTGAAGCTTTCTTT. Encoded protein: CASSQGRRATEAFF.

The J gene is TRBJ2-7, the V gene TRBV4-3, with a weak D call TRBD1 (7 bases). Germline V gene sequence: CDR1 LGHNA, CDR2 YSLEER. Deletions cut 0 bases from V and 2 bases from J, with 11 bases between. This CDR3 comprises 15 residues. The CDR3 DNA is TGCGCCAGCAGCCAAGATCGCAGGGGGGCCTACGAGCAGTACTTC. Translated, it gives CASSQDRRGAYEQYF.

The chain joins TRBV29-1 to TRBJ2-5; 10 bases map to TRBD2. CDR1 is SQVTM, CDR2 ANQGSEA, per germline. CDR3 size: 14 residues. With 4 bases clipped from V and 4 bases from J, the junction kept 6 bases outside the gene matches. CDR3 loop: CSVGRVAGGETQYF. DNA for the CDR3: TGCAGCGTTGGAAGAGTAGCGGGGGGAGAGACCCAGTACTTC.

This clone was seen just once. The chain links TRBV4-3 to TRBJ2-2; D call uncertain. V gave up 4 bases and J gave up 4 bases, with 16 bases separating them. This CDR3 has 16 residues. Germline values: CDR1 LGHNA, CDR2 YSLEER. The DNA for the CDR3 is TGCGCCAGCAGCCTCACGGCCTTGAGGAGCACCGGGGAGCTGTTTTTT. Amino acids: CASSLTALRSTGELFF.

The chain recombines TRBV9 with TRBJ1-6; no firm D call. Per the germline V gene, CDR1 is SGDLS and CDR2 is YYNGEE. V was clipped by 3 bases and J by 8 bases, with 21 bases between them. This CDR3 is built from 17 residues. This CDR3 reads CASSGGREFGGDSPLHF. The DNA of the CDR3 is TGTGCCAGCAGCGGGGGTCGGGAGTTTGGCGGGGATTCACCCCTCCACTTT.

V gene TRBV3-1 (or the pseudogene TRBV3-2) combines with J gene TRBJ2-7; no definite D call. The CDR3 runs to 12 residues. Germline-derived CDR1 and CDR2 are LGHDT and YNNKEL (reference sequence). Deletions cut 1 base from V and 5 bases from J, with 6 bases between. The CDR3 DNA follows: TGTGCCAGCAGCCAAGTAGGGAACGAGCAGTACTTC. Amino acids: CASSQVGNEQYF.

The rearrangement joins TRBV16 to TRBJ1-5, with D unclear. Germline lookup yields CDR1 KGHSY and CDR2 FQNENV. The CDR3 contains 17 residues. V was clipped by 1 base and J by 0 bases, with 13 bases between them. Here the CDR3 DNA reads TGTGCCAGCAGCCAATTGGGTGCAGCGTATAGCAATCAGCCCCAGCATTTT. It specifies CASSQLGAAYSNQPQHF.

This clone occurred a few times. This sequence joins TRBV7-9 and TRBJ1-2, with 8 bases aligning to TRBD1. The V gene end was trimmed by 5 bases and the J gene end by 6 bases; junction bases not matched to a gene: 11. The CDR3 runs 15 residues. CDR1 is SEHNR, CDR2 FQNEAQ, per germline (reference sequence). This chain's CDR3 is CASSPYQGARDGYTF. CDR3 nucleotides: TGTGCCAGCAGCCCCTACCAGGGGGCGAGGGATGGCTACACCTTC.

The CDR3 spells CASSNGGDTTDTQYF. CDR3 bases: TGTGCCAGCAGCAACGGGGGGGACACCACAGATACGCAGTATTTT. The V and J genes are TRBV28 and TRBJ2-3; 8 bases map to TRBD2. V shed 6 bases, J shed 2 bases, and the junction held 7 bases outside the gene matches. The germline V gene encodes CDR1 MDHEN and CDR2 SYDVKM. This CDR3 comprises 15 residues.

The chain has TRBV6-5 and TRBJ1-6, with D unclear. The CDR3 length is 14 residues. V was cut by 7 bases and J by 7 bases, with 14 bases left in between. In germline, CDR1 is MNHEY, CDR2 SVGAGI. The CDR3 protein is CASTRTTENSPLHF. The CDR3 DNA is TGTGCCAGCACCCGCACGACGGAGAATTCACCCCTCCACTTT.

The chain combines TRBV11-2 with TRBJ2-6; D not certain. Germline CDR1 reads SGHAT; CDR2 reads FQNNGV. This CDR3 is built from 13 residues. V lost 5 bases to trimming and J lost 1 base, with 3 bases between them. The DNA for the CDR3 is TGTGCCAGCAGCCCGTCTGGGGCCAACGTCCTGACTTTC. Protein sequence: CASSPSGANVLTF.

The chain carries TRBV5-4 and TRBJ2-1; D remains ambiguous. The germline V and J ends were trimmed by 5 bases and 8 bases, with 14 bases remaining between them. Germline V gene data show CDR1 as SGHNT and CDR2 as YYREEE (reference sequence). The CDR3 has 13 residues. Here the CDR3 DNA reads TGTGCCAGCAGGTTCGGGCTGATGGATGAGCAGTTCTTC. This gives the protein CASRFGLMDEQFF.

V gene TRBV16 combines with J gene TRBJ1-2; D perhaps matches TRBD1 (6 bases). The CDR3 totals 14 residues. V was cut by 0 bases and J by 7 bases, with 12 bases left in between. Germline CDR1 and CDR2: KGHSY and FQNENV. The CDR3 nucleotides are TGTGCCAGCAGCCAATCTCACAGGGTACGTGGCTACACCTTC. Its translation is CASSQSHRVRGYTF.

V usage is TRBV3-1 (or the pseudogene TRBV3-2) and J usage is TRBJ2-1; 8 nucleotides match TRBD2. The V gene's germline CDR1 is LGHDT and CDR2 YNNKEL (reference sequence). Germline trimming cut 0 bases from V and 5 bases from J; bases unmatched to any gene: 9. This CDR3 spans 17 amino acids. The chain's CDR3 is CASSQDPWTSSNNEQFF. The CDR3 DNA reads TGTGCCAGCAGCCAAGATCCTTGGACTAGCAGTAACAATGAGCAGTTCTTC.

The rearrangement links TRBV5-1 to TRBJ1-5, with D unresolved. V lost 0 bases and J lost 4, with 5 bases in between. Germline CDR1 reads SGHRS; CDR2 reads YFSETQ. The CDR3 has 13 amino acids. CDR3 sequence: CASSLDLNQPQHF. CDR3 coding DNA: TGCGCCAGCAGCTTGGATTTGAATCAGCCCCAGCATTTT.

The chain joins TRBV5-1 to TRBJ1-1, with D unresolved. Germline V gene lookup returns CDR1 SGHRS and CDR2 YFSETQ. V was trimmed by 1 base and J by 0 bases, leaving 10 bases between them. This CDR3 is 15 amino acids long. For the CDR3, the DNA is TGCGCCAGCAGCTTGATGGACTCTGTGAACACTGAAGCTTTCTTT. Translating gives CASSLMDSVNTEAFF.

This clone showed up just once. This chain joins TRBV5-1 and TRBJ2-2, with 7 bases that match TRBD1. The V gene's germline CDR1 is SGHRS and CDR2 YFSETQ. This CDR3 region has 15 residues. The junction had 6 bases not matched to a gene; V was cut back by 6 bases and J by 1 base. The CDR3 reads CASTTDRVNTGELFF. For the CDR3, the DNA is TGCGCCAGCACTACCGACAGGGTGAACACCGGGGAGCTGTTTTTT.

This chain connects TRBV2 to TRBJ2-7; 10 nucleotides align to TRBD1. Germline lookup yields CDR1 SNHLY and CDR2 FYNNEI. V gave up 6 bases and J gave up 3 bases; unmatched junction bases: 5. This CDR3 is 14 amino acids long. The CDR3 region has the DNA TGTGCCAGCAGCAGAGGACAGGGGGACTACGAGCAGTACTTC. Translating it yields CASSRGQGDYEQYF.

The CDR3 DNA reads TGTGCCAGCACCCGGGACAGGAGGAAAACAGATACGCAGTATTTT. Protein: CASTRDRRKTDTQYF. This chain uses TRBV21-1 with TRBJ2-3; the table names TRBD1, a call not compared with the DNA. TRBV21-1 is reported as a pseudogene. This CDR3 region has 15 residues.

CDR3 sequence (DNA): TGTGCCAGTAGTGTCCAGGGGGGATCTGATGAAAAACTGTTTTTT. Translating gives CASSVQGGSDEKLFF. This chain joins TRBV19 and TRBJ1-4; 7 nucleotides align to TRBD1. The CDR3 loop spans 15 amino acids. Germline CDR1 LNHDA, CDR2 SQIVND (reference sequence). V lost 5 bases and J lost 6; bases outside the gene matches: 9.

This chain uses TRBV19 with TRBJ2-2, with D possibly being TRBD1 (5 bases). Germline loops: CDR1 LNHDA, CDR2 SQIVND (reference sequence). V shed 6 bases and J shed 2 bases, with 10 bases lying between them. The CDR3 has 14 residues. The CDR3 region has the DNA TGTGCCAGTAGCGTCCAGGGAAACACCGGGGAGCTGTTTTTT. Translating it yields CASSVQGNTGELFF.

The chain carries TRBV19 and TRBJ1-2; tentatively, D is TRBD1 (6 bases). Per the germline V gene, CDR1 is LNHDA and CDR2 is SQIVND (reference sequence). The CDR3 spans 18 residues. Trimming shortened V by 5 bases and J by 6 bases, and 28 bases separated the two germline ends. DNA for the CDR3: TGTGCCAGTAGTCTCGAAGGGGGGACGGCCAGTGGGGGCCATGGCTACACCTTC. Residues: CASSLEGGTASGGHGYTF.

The chain's CDR3 is CASKVSTSGWETQYF. CDR3 in DNA: TGCGCCAGCAAGGTTTCGACTAGCGGGTGGGAGACCCAGTACTTC. The V gene is TRBV4-1, the J gene TRBJ2-5; 10 nucleotides align to TRBD2. The V gene's germline CDR1 is MGHRA and CDR2 YSYEKL. V trimming: 7 bases; J trimming: 5 bases; junction bases outside the gene matches: 10. The CDR3 has 15 residues.